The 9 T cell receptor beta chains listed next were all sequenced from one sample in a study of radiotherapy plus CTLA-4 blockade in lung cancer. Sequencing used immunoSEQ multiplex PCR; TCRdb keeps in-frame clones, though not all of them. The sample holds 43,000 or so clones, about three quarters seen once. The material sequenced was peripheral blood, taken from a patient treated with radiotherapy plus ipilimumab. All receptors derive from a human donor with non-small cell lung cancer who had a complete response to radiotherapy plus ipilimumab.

As DNA, the CDR3 is TGTGCCAGCAGTTACGGACTAGCGGGAGGGTTAGACGAGCAGTACTTC. Encoded protein: CASSYGLAGGLDEQYF. J is TRBJ2-7 and V is TRBV6-5; the match to TRBD2 covers 15 bases. The ends lost 2 bases at V and 5 bases at J; junction bases unmatched: 4. Germline CDR1 is MNHEY and CDR2 is SVGAGI. The CDR3 consists of 16 residues.

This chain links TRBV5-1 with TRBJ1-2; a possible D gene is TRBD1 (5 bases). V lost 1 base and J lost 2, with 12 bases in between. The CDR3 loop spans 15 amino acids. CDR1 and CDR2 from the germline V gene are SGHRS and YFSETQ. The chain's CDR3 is CASSLYPDNNYGYTF. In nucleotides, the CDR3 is TGCGCCAGCAGCTTGTATCCGGACAACAACTATGGCTACACCTTC. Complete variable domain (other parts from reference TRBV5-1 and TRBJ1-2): KAGVTQTPRYLIKTRGQQVTLSCSPISGHRSVSWYQQTPGQGLQFLFEYFSETQRNKGNFPGRFSGRQFSNSRSEMNVSTLELGDSALYLCASSLYPDNNYGYTFGSGTRLTVV.

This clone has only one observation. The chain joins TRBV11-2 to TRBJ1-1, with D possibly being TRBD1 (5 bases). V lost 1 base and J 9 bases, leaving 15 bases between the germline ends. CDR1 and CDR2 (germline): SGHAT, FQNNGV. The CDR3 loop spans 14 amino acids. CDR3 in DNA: TGTGCCAGCAGCTTAGGACAGCTTACTTTAAAAGCTTTCTTT. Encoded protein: CASSLGQLTLKAFF. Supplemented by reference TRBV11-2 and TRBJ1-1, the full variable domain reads EAGVAQSPRYKIIEKRQSVAFWCNPISGHATLYWYQQILGQGPKLLIQFQNNGVVDDSQLPKDRFSAERLKGVDSTLKIQPAKLEDSAVYLCASSLGQLTLKAFFGQGTRLTVV.

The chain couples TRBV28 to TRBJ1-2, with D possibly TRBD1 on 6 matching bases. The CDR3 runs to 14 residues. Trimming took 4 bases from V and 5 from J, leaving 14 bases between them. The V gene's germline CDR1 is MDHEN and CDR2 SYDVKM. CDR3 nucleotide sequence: TGTGCCAGCAGTTCCCCGGACAGAAATTATGGCTACACCTTC. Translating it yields CASSSPDRNYGYTF.

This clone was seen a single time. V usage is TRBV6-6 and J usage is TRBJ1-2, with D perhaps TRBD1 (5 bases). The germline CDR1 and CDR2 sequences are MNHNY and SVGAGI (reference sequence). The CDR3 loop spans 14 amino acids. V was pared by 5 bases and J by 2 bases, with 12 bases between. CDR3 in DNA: TGTGCCAGCAGTCCTAGGACATCCAACTATGGCTACACCTTC. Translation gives CASSPRTSNYGYTF.

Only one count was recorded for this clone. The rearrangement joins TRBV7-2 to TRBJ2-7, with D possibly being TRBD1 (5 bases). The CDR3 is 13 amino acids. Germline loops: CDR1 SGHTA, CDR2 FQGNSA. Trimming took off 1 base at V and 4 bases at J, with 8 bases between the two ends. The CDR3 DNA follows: TGTGCCAGCAGCTTAGACAGGCGGTACGAGCAGTACTTC. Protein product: CASSLDRRYEQYF.

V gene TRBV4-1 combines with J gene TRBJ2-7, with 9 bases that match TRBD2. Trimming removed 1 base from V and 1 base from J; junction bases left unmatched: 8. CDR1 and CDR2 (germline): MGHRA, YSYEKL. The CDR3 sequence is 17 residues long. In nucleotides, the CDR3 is TGCGCCAGCAGCCAAGCCAGATCTAGCGGGGATTCCTACGAGCAGTACTTC. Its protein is CASSQARSSGDSYEQYF.

The CDR3 nucleotides read TGCGCCAGCAGCGCCTCCCCCAGGGGAGGGGAAAAACTGTTTTTT. It yields the protein CASSASPRGGEKLFF. V is TRBV5-1 and J is TRBJ1-4, with TRBD1 as a possible D gene (6 bases). Germline CDR1 and CDR2: SGHRS and YFSETQ. Trimming pared 4 bases from V and 8 bases from J, leaving 18 bases between. This CDR3 contains 15 residues.

The DNA of the CDR3 is TGTGCCAGCTGTAAATCCGGGGGCACTGAAGCTTTCTTT. This encodes CASCKSGGTEAFF. V and J are TRBV18 and TRBJ1-1, with a tentative D call TRBD1 (5 bases). CDR3 length: 13 amino acids. Trimming removed 7 bases at V and 4 bases at J, with 13 bases between. Germline CDR1 and CDR2: KGHSH and LQKENI.